Detailed here is one T cell receptor (beta chain). The CDR3 is made up of 14 amino acids. Germline values: CDR1 SGHAT, CDR2 FQNNGV. V was cut by 2 bases and J by 2 bases, with 10 bases left in between. Original analysis: Quantification of nucleated cells was approximated via reference gene primer amplification. The data were produced by immunoSEQ multiplex PCR, yet TCRdb's version contains in-frame clones alone and is incomplete. The V and J calls and clone size come from that table; D and trimming were worked out from the DNA. The data show roughly 38,000 clones, with under 90% seen just once and 9.5% to 13% held by the top ten. The entry originates in a study of blood T cell repertoires in COVID-19. Study in general: T cells, B-cell-depleted T cells, or PBMCs provided the cDNA or gDNA that served as material.

The material sequenced was peripheral blood. The sequence was obtained from a man aged 65 to 85 with acute or convalescent COVID-19. V is TRBV11-2 and J is TRBJ2-7; D gene unclear. Here the CDR3 DNA reads TGTGCCAGCAGCTTAACAGCTCCCACCTACGAGCAGTACTTC. Amino acids: CASSLTAPTYEQYF.